This T cell receptor (beta chain) is from a study of cytomegalovirus exposure and HLA in healthy donors. Across the whole study: A previous analysis identified 117 million unique TCR beta sequences derived from about 180 million T cells.

Turning to this clone: Antigen unknown.

Whole-study results and caveats: As confirmed in vitro, a few CMV-associated chains were specific for CMV antigens. In a later analysis, V- and J-gene trimming of beta chains associated with a DCLRE1C missense variant, replicated independently. Presence/absence results assume similar sequencing depth per donor, which may not hold.

Primers: 60 Vbeta forward and 13 Jbeta reverse. Only in-frame clones appear in the TCRdb table, and some are missing; sequencing was by immunoSEQ multiplex PCR. The sample lists some 120,000 clones, around 80% occurring once. The sequence came from a human donor in good health. Sequencing used PBMCs.

In DNA, the CDR3 is TGTGCCATCAGCCGACAGGGGACCAGCTCTGGAAACACCATATATTTT. Protein: CAISRQGTSSGNTIYF. The chain couples TRBV10-3 to TRBJ1-3; 8 positions match TRBD1. The germline V gene has CDR1 ENHRY and CDR2 SYGVKD. The CDR3 totals 16 residues. V was clipped by 6 bases and J by 0 bases; unmatched bases: 7.